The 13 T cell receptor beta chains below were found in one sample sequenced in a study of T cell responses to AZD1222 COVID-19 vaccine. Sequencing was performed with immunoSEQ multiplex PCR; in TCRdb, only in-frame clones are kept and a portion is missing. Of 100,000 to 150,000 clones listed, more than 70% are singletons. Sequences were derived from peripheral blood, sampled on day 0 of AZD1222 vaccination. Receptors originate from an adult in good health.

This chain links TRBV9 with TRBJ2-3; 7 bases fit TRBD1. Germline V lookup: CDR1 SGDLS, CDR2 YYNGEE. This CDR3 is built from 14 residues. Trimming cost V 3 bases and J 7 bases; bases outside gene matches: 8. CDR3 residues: CASSAVTGANTQYF. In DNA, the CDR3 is TGTGCCAGCAGCGCCGTTACAGGGGCGAATACGCAGTATTTT.

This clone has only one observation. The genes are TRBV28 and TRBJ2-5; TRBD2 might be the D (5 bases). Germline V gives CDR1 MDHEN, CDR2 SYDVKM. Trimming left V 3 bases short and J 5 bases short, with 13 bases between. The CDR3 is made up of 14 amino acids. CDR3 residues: CASSLAGIRETQYF. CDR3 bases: TGTGCCAGCAGTTTGGCCGGGATTAGGGAGACCCAGTACTTC.

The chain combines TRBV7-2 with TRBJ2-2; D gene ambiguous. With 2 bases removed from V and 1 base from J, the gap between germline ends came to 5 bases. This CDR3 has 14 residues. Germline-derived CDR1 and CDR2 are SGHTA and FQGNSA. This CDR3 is CASSLPQNTGELFF. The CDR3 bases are TGTGCCAGCAGCTTACCTCAGAACACCGGGGAGCTGTTTTTT. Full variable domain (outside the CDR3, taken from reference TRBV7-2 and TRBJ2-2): GAGVSQSPSNKVTEKGKDVELRCDPISGHTALYWYRQSLGQGLEFLIYFQGNSAPDKSGLPSDRFSAERTGGSVSTLTIQRTQQEDSAVYLCASSLPQNTGELFFGEGSRLTVL.

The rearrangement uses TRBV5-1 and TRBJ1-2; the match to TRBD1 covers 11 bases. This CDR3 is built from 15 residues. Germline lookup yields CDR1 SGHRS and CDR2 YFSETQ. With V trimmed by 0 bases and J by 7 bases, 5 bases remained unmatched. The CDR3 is CASSLVGQGASGYTF. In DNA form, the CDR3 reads TGCGCCAGCAGCTTGGTTGGACAGGGGGCGAGTGGCTACACCTTC.

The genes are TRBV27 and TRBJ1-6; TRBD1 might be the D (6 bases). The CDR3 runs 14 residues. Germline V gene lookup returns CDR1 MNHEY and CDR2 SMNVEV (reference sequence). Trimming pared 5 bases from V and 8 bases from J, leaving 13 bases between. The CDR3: CASSGYRADSPLHF. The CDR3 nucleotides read TGTGCCAGCAGTGGGTACAGGGCGGATTCACCCCTCCACTTT.

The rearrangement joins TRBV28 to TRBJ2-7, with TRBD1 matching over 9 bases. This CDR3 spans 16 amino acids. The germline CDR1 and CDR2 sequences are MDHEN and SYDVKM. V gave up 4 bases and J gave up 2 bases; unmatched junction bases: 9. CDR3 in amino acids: CASSSTGTGSPYEQYF. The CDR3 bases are TGTGCCAGCAGTTCCACCGGGACAGGGTCCCCCTACGAGCAGTACTTC. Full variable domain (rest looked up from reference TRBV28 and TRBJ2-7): DVKVTQSSRYLVKRTGEKVFLECVQDMDHENMFWYRQDPGLGLRLIYFSYDVKMKEKGDIPEGYSVSREKKERFSLILESASTNQTSMYLCASSSTGTGSPYEQYFGPGTRLTVT.

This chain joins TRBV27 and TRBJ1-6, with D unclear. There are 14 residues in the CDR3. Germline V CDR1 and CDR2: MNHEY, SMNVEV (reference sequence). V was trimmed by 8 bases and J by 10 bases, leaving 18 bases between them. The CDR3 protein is CASSDSAFNSPLHF. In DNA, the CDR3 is TGTGCCAGCTCGGACTCAGCTTTCAACTCACCCCTCCACTTT.

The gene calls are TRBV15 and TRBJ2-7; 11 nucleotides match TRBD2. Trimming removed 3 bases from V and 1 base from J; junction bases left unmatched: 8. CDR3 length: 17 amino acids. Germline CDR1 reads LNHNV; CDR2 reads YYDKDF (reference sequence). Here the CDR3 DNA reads TGTGCCACCAGCAGCGAAAAATTAGCGGGAGGGTCCTACGAGCAGTACTTC. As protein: CATSSEKLAGGSYEQYF.

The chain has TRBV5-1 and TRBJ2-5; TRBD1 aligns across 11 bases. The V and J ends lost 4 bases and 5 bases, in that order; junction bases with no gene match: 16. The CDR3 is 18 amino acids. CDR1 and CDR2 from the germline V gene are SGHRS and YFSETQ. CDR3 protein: CASSPLKIRTGGFETQYF. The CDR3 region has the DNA TGCGCCAGCAGCCCCCTAAAGATTCGGACAGGGGGCTTCGAGACCCAGTACTTC.

The DNA of the CDR3 is TGTGCCAGCGAACAGATCAACAATGAGCAGTTCTTC. Its protein is CASEQINNEQFF. This chain links TRBV2 with TRBJ2-1; D is uncertain. Germline V lookup: CDR1 SNHLY, CDR2 FYNNEI. CDR3 length: 12 amino acids. With 8 bases removed from V and 5 bases from J, the gap between germline ends came to 10 bases.

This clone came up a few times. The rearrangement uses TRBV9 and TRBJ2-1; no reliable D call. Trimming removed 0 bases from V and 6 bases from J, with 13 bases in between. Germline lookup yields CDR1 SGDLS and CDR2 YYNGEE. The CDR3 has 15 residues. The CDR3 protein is CASSVERKGPNEQFF. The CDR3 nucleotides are TGTGCCAGCAGCGTAGAACGGAAAGGGCCCAATGAGCAGTTCTTC.

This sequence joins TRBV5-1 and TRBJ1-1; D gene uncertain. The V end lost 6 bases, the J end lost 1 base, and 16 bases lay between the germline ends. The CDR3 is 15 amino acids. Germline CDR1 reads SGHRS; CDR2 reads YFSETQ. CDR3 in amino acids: CASIDGRMGNTEAFF. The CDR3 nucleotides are TGCGCCAGCATCGACGGACGTATGGGGAACACTGAAGCTTTCTTT.

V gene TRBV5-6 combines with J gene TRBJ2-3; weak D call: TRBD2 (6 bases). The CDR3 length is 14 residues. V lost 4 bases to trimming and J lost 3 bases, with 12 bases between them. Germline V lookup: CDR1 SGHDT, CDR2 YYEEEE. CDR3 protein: CASSKYGGTDTQYF. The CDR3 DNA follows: TGTGCCAGCAGCAAATACGGGGGAACAGATACGCAGTATTTT.